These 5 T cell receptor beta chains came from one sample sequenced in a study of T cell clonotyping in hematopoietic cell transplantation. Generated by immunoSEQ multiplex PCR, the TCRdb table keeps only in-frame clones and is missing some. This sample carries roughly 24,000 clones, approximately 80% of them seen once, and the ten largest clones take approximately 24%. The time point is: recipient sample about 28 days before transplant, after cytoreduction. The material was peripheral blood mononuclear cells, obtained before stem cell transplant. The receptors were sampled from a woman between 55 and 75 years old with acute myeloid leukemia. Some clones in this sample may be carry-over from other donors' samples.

CDR3 DNA sequence: TGTGCCAGCAGCAAAAGGACAGGGAAAGACTATGGCTACACCTTC. As protein: CASSKRTGKDYGYTF. The chain joins TRBV13 to TRBJ1-2; 8 bases line up with TRBD1. V lost 5 bases and J lost 3; bases outside the gene matches: 8. This CDR3 contains 15 residues. Germline lookup yields CDR1 PRHDT and CDR2 FYEKMQ (reference sequence).

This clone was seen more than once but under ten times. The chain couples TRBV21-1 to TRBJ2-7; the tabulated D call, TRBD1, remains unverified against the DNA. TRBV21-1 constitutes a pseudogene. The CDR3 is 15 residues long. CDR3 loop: CASSRALTPSYEQYF. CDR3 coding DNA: TGTGCCAGCAGCAGGGCCCTAACACCCTCCTACGAGCAGTACTTC.

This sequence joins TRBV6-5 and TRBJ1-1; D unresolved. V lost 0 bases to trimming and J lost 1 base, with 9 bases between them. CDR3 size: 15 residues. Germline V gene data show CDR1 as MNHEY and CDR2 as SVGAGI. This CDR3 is CASSYSNGRNTEAFF. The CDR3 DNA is TGTGCCAGCAGTTACTCGAATGGACGGAACACTGAAGCTTTCTTT.

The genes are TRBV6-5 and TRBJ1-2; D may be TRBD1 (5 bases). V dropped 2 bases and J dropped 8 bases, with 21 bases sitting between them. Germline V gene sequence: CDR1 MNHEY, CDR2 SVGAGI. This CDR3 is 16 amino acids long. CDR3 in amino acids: CASSYLIQQGPWGYTF. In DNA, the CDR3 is TGTGCCAGCAGTTACCTCATACAGCAGGGCCCGTGGGGCTACACCTTC.

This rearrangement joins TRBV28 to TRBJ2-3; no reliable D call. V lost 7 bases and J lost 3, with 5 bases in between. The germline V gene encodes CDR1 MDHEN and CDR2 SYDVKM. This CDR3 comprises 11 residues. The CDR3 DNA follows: TGTGCCAGCACCTCTACAGATACGCAGTATTTT. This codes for CASTSTDTQYF.